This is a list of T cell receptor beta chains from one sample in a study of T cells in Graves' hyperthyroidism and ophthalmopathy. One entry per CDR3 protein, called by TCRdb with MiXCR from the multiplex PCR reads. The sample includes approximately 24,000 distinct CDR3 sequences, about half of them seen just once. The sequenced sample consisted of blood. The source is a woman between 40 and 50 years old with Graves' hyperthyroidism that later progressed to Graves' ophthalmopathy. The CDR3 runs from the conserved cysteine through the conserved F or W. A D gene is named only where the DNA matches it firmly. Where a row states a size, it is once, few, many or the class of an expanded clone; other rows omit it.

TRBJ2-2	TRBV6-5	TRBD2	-	CASSYPGSTSGGTGELFF	TGTGCCAGCAGTTATCCTGGCTCGACTAGCGGGGGAACTGGGGAGCTGTTTTTT
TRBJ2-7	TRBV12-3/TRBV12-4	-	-	CASNLGGRGIYEQYF	TGTGCCAGCAACTTGGGGGGACGGGGCATCTACGAACAGTACTTC
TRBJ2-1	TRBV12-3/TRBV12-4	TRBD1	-	CASSSTGGPYNGQSF	TGTGCCAGCAGTTCAACAGGGGGCCCCTACAATGGGCAGTCCTTC
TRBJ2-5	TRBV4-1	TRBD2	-	CASSLGTSGETQYF	TGCGCCAGCAGCCTAGGGACTAGCGGGGAGACCCAGTACTTC
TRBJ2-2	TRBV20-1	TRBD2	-	CSARGHASGGNTGELFF	TGCAGTGCTAGGGGGCACGCTAGCGGGGGGAACACCGGGGAGCTGTTTTTT
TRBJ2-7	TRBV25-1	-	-	CASTDSSYYEQYF	TGTGCCAGCACCGACTCGTCGTACTACGAGCAGTACTTC
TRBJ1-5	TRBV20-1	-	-	CSARSGFGSEQPHHF	TGCAGTGCTAGAAGTGGCTTTGGCAGTGAGCAGCCCCACCATTTT
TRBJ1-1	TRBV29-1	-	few	CSAAQTNTEAFF	TGCAGCGCTGCACAGACGAACACTGAAGCTTTCTTT
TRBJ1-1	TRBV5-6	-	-	CAGSSYSGYTEAFF	TGTGCCGGCAGCTCATATTCAGGCTACACGGAAGCTTTCTTT
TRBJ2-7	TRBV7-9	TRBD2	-	CASSVQTGLAASYEQYF	TGTGCCAGCAGCGTGCAAACCGGACTAGCGGCTTCCTACGAGCAGTACTTC
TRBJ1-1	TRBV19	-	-	CASSNTGIEAFF	TGTGCCAGTAGTAATACAGGGATCGAAGCTTTCTTT
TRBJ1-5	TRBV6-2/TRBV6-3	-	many	CASSYGREPNQPQHF	TGTGCCAGCAGTTACGGACGGGAACCCAATCAGCCCCAGCATTTT
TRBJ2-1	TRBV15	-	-	CATSREQWGGEQFF	TGTGCCACCAGCAGAGAACAATGGGGTGGCGAGCAGTTCTTC
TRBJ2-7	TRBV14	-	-	CAISHSRGLAEQYF	TGTGCCATCAGCCATTCGCGGGGACTCGCTGAGCAGTACTTC
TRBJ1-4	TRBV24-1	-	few	CATSESGNEKLFF	TGTGCCACCAGTGAGTCCGGGAATGAAAAACTGTTTTTT
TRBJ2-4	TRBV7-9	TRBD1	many	CASSSGQGKNIQYF	TGTGCCAGCAGCTCGGGACAGGGCAAAAACATTCAGTACTTC
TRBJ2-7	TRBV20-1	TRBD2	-	CSASTSGRASEQYF	TGCAGTGCTAGCACTAGCGGGAGGGCCTCCGAGCAGTACTTC
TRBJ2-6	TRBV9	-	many	CASSVGFGANVLTF	TGTGCCAGCAGCGTCGGCTTTGGGGCCAACGTCCTGACTTTC
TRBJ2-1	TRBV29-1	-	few	CSARRGISNEQFF	TGCAGCGCCCGCCGCGGGATAAGCAATGAGCAGTTCTTC
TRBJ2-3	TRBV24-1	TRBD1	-	CATSSGRTGRGDTQYF	TGTGCCACCAGTTCAGGTAGGACAGGGCGGGGAGATACGCAGTATTTT
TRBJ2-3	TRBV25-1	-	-	CASIKVGRRTDTQYF	TGTGCCAGCATTAAAGTGGGCAGACGCACAGATACGCAGTATTTT
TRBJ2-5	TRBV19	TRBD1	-	CASRSTWTGRETQYF	TGTGCCAGTAGATCAACTTGGACAGGGAGAGAGACCCAGTACTTC
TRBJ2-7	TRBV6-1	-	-	CASSDALGVLYEQYF	TGTGCCAGCAGTGATGCTCTGGGGGTGCTCTACGAGCAGTACTTC
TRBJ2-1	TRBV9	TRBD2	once	CAGSDRTSGTNNGQFF	TGTGCCGGTAGCGATCGGACTAGCGGGACAAACAATGGGCAGTTCTTC
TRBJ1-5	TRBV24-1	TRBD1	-	CATSEGPGQGPNQPQHF	TGTGCCACCAGTGAGGGCCCGGGACAGGGACCTAATCAGCCCCAGCATTTT
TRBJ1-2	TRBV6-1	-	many	CASSDGEFGGYTF	TGTGCCAGCAGTGACGGGGAGTTTGGTGGCTACACCTTC
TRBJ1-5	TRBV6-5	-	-	CASSPSTYQPQHF	TGTGCCAGCAGTCCCTCGACCTATCAGCCCCAGCATTTT
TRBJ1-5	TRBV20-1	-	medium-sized	CSAEDINSNQPQHF	TGCAGTGCTGAGGACATCAATAGCAATCAGCCCCAGCATTTT
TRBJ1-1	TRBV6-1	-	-	CAISEAFF	TGTGCCATCAGTGAAGCTTTCTTT
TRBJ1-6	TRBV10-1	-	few	CASRRTVNSPLHF	TGCGCCAGCAGGCGGACGGTGAATTCACCCCTCCACTTT
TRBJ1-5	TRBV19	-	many	CASSLGITGFLGPQHF	TGTGCCAGTAGCTTGGGAATTACAGGGTTCTTGGGGCCCCAGCATTTT
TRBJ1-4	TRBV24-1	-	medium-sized	CATSDASRRLFF	TGTGCCACCAGTGATGCCTCAAGGAGACTGTTTTTT
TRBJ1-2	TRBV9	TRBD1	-	CASSLGQSNYGYTF	TGTGCCAGCAGTCTGGGACAGTCTAACTATGGCTACACCTTC
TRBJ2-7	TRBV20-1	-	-	CSAQDISPYEQYF	TGCAGTGCCCAGGACATCAGCCCCTACGAGCAGTACTTC
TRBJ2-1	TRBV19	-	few	CASQGSDYNEQFF	TGTGCCAGTCAGGGGTCGGACTACAATGAGCAGTTCTTC
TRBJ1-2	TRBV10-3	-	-	CAISESERRANYGYTF	TGTGCCATCAGTGAGTCCGAGAGGAGGGCTAACTATGGCTACACCTTC
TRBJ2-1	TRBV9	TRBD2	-	CASSGLASYNEQFF	TGTGCCAGCAGCGGACTAGCGTCCTACAATGAGCAGTTCTTC
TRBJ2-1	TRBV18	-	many	CASSPTNEQFF	TGTGCCAGCTCACCCACAAATGAGCAGTTCTTC
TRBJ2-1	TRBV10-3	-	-	CAFSEGSKDNEQFF	TGTGCCTTCAGTGAGGGAAGTAAGGACAATGAGCAGTTCTTC
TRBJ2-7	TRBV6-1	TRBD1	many	CASSEAWDRGKQYF	TGTGCCAGCAGTGAAGCTTGGGACAGGGGGAAGCAGTACTTC
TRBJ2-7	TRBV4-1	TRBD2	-	CASSQESGNEQYF	TGCGCCAGCAGCCAAGAAAGCGGGAACGAGCAGTACTTC
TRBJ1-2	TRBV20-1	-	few	CSARDSSGTYGYTF	TGCAGTGCTAGAGATTCGTCAGGGACCTATGGCTACACCTTC
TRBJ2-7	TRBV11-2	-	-	CASSLEQGPYEQYF	TGTGCCAGCAGCTTAGAGCAGGGACCCTACGAGCAGTACTTC
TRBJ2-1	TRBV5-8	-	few	CASRPPVSGPAYNEQFF	TGTGCCAGCAGACCCCCTGTCAGCGGTCCTGCCTACAATGAGCAGTTCTTC
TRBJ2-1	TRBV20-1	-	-	CSAGGTDYNEQFF	TGCAGTGCTGGAGGGACTGATTACAATGAGCAGTTCTTC
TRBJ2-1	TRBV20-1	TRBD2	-	CSASGGRGYNEQFF	TGCAGTGCTAGCGGCGGGAGGGGTTACAATGAGCAGTTCTTC
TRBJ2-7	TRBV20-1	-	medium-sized	CSARGGHLRPEQYF	TGCAGTGCTAGAGGCGGACACTTACGACCCGAGCAGTACTTC
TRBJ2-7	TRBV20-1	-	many	CSARDPGLTAAYEQYF	TGCAGTGCTAGGGACCCGGGACTGACCGCTGCCTACGAGCAGTACTTC
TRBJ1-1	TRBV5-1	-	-	CASSPSEGTWTEAFF	TGCGCCAGCAGTCCGTCCGAAGGCACGTGGACTGAAGCTTTCTTT
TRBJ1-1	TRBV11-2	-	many	CASSFTGHSEAFF	TGTGCCAGCAGCTTCACCGGACATTCTGAAGCTTTCTTT